The following is a T cell receptor (beta chain) sequence with its context. Germline CDR1 and CDR2: LGHNA and YSLEER. V was shortened by 1 base and J by 3 bases, with 14 bases between the two germline ends. The CDR3 totals 16 residues. The sample is drawn from a study of blood T cell repertoires in COVID-19. Study context: The United States, Italy and Spain were the sources of the acute and convalescent COVID-19 samples. PBMCs, B-cell-depleted T cells, or T cells were the source of the cDNA or gDNA that made up the material.

One Seattle source followed patients from active infection through their disease course. As handled by the study authors: Amplification from reference gene primers served as the basis for estimated nucleated cell counts. The data were produced by immunoSEQ multiplex PCR, yet TCRdb's version contains in-frame clones alone and is incomplete. Clone size and V and J calls were adopted from that table, with D and trimming inferred from the DNA. The sample lists some 290,000 clones; roughly 90% were seen once. This TCR was sampled from a woman aged 30 to 39 with COVID-19, enrolled during active disease. This chain connects TRBV4-3 to TRBJ2-3; D not resolved. Sequenced material: peripheral blood. Here the CDR3 reads CASSQGLGAITDTQYF. CDR3 in DNA: TGCGCCAGCAGCCAAGGTCTAGGAGCCATTACAGATACGCAGTATTTT.